The 27 T cell receptor beta chains given below trace back to one sample, sequenced in a study of cytomegalovirus exposure and HLA in healthy donors (dated by TCRdb to about 2017). The library relied on the immunoSEQ multiplex PCR assay. For the multiplex PCR, a mixture combining 60 forward primers for TCR Vbeta segments and 13 reverse primers for TCR Jbeta segments was used. The source is immuneACCESS, and TCRdb retained only in-frame sequences with V and J called. Part of the clones is not carried over; for the studies checked, unresolved V genes explain less than half of this, and the remainder is unexplained. In this sample the table shows around 65,000 clones, more than 60% of which occur a single time. In total, the top ten clones hold 51% of the sample. The sequenced material came from PBMCs. Receptors originate from a man aged 45-65 years in good health and CMV-seropositive.

The chain joins TRBV5-6 to TRBJ2-3; 9 positions agree with TRBD2. Germline lookup yields CDR1 SGHDT and CDR2 YYEEEE. V dropped 1 base and J dropped 2; count of bases not matched to a gene: 8. The CDR3 totals 17 residues. The CDR3 sequence: CASSLYGAGGNTDTQYF. In DNA form, the CDR3 reads TGTGCCAGCAGCTTGTACGGGGCGGGAGGGAACACAGATACGCAGTATTTT.

The chain joins TRBV5-6 to TRBJ1-6, with TRBD1 matching 7 bases. CDR1 is SGHDT and CDR2 is YYEEEE in the germline V gene. Trimming at V came to 0 bases and at J to 2 bases, leaving 2 bases not matched to a gene. The CDR3 contains 16 residues. CDR3 nucleotide sequence: TGTGCCAGCAGCTTGGAGAGGGGGCCCTATAATTCACCCCTCCACTTT. This codes for CASSLERGPYNSPLHF.

This chain uses TRBV27 with TRBJ2-6; D call uncertain. Deletions cut 5 bases from V and 1 base from J, with 12 bases between. The CDR3 spans 16 residues. Germline CDR1 reads MNHEY; CDR2 reads SMNVEV (reference sequence). CDR3 residues: CASSPTHGSGANVLTF. Written as DNA, the CDR3 is TGTGCCAGCAGTCCGACACATGGGTCTGGGGCCAACGTCCTGACTTTC.

This chain connects TRBV2 to TRBJ2-2; 9 bases are a match to TRBD2. The germline CDR1 and CDR2 sequences are SNHLY and FYNNEI. The CDR3 length is 16 residues. With 5 bases clipped from V and 1 base from J, the junction kept 5 bases outside the gene matches. Here the CDR3 DNA reads TGTGCCAGCAGTTTCGCGACTAGCGGGAACACCGGGGAGCTGTTTTTT. Its translation: CASSFATSGNTGELFF.

The chain has TRBV7-8 and TRBJ2-7; 7 bases are a match to TRBD1. The ends lost 5 bases at V and 3 bases at J; junction bases unmatched: 13. The V gene's germline CDR1 is SGHVS and CDR2 FQNEAQ. The CDR3 loop spans 16 amino acids. CDR3 nucleotides: TGTGCCAGCAGCCGAGACAGGGTCAATTCGTACTACGAGCAGTACTTC. Amino acid sequence: CASSRDRVNSYYEQYF.

V and J are TRBV18 and TRBJ2-2; the D gene is possibly TRBD1 (6 bases). Germline CDR1 reads KGHSH; CDR2 reads LQKENI. Trimming stripped 5 bases from V and 3 bases from J, with 13 bases between. The CDR3 has 15 residues. The DNA for the CDR3 is TGTGCCAGCTCAGCAGGGGCTCTGGACACCGGGGAGCTGTTTTTT. This sequence encodes CASSAGALDTGELFF.

The V gene is TRBV6-5, the J gene TRBJ2-7; D call uncertain. The CDR3 is made up of 12 amino acids. V was shortened by 5 bases and J by 2 bases, with 7 bases between the two germline ends. The V gene's germline CDR1 is MNHEY and CDR2 SVGAGI. CDR3 sequence reads: CASSLQAYEQYF. The CDR3 DNA follows: TGTGCCAGCAGTCTTCAGGCCTACGAGCAGTACTTC.

In the case of this clone: Relative to the germline gene, one junction end is altered; a read error may explain this. This chain connects TRBV29-1 to TRBJ1-2; D is ambiguous. Germline CDR1 and CDR2: SQVTM and ANQGSEA. This CDR3 contains 14 residues. The CDR3 is CSVAKGGLTYGYAF. CDR3 bases: TGCAGCGTTGCAAAAGGAGGGTTGACCTATGGCTACGCCTTC. Using reference TRBV29-1 and TRBJ1-2 for the parts outside the CDR3, the full variable domain is SAVISQKPSRDICQRGTSLTIQCQVDSQVTMMFWYRQQPGQSLTLIATANQGSEATYESGFVIDKFPISRPNLTFSTLTVSNMSPEDSSIYLCSVAKGGLTYGYAFGSGTRLTVV.

The gene calls are TRBV19 and TRBJ1-2; 8 nucleotides agree with TRBD1. Germline lookup yields CDR1 LNHDA and CDR2 SQIVND (reference sequence). The CDR3 is 17 amino acids. J gave up 0 bases and V 6 bases, and 12 bases lay outside the gene matches. The CDR3 bases are TGTGCCAGTAGCCAGCTATCGGCAGGGGGCCCTAACTATGGCTACACCTTC. It is translated as CASSQLSAGGPNYGYTF.

This chain links TRBV6-6 with TRBJ1-1; the D is unclear. With 4 bases removed from V and 1 base from J, the gap between germline ends came to 13 bases. Germline V gene lookup returns CDR1 MNHNY and CDR2 SVGAGI (reference sequence). The CDR3 extends over 15 amino acids. The CDR3 DNA sequence: TGTGCCAGCAGTTTCAACCAGAAACCGAACACTGAAGCTTTCTTT. Amino acids: CASSFNQKPNTEAFF.

The rearrangement links TRBV18 to TRBJ2-1; 10 bases are shared with TRBD1. V lost 4 bases to trimming and J lost 6 bases; unmatched junction nucleotides: 12. Germline CDR1 KGHSH, CDR2 LQKENI. This CDR3 contains 17 residues. Here the CDR3 reads CASSLTSGTGVFNEQFF. The CDR3 DNA follows: TGTGCCAGCTCACTTACGTCCGGGACAGGGGTTTTCAATGAGCAGTTCTTC.

The chain links TRBV2 to TRBJ2-7; D is unresolved. The length of the CDR3 is 11 residues. Germline V gives CDR1 SNHLY, CDR2 FYNNEI. Trimming shortened V by 2 bases and J by 6 bases, and 5 bases separated the two germline ends. The CDR3 reads CASSEPGEQYF. DNA for the CDR3: TGTGCCAGCAGTGAACCCGGCGAGCAGTACTTC.

This clone came up a few times. The chain carries TRBV2 and TRBJ1-4; D might be TRBD1 (6 bases). CDR1 is SNHLY and CDR2 is FYNNEI in the germline V gene. Between the trimmed V and J ends, which lost 3 bases and 10 bases, there was a span of 15 bases. This CDR3 has 14 amino acids. The CDR3 sequence: CASSESRDIRKLFF. The CDR3 DNA reads as TGTGCCAGCAGTGAGTCCAGGGACATCCGAAAACTGTTTTTT. The full variable domain, in which reference TRBV2 and TRBJ1-4 provide the parts outside the CDR3, is EPEVTQTPSHQVTQMGQEVILRCVPISNHLYFYWYRQILGQKVEFLVSFYNNEISEKSEIFDDQFSVERPDGSNFTLKIRSTKLEDSAMYFCASSESRDIRKLFFGSGTQLSVL.

This chain uses TRBV30 with TRBJ1-2; 11 bases align to TRBD1. Germline V lookup: CDR1 GTSNPN, CDR2 SVGIG (reference sequence). This CDR3 has 14 residues. Trimming removed 2 bases from V and 7 bases from J; junction bases left unmatched: 6. In nucleotides, the CDR3 is TGTGCCTGGAGTTTGGACAGGGGGCGGGCTGGCTACACCTTC. It is translated as CAWSLDRGRAGYTF.

V usage is TRBV29-1 and J usage is TRBJ2-1; D gene ambiguous. The CDR3 has 11 residues. V was clipped by 8 bases and J by 8 bases, with 13 bases between them. Germline V gene data show CDR1 as SQVTM and CDR2 as ANQGSEA. The CDR3 bases are TGCAGCCATTTGCTGGGCTATGAGCAGTTCTTC. It yields the protein CSHLLGYEQFF.

The chain has TRBV7-2 and TRBJ2-1, with 7 bases fitting TRBD1. V shed 4 bases, J shed 0 bases, and the junction held 3 bases outside the gene matches. In germline, CDR1 is SGHTA, CDR2 FQGNSA. This CDR3 has 15 amino acids. The CDR3 is CASSSRDSSYNEQFF. The CDR3 coding sequence is TGTGCCAGCAGCTCCCGGGACAGCTCCTACAATGAGCAGTTCTTC.

In the case of this clone: At one boundary the junction diverges from the germline segment, which might be a read error. The J gene is TRBJ1-3, the V gene TRBV2, with a possible D match to TRBD1 (6 bases). There are 13 residues in the CDR3. Per the germline V gene, CDR1 is SNHLY and CDR2 is FYNNEI. CDR3 residues: CASRGQTGNAIYF. CDR3 DNA sequence: TGTGCCAGCAGAGGACAGACTGGAAACGCCATATATTTT. Filled out from reference TRBV2 and TRBJ1-3, the complete variable domain reads EPEVTQTPSHQVTQMGQEVILRCVPISNHLYFYWYRQILGQKVEFLVSFYNNEISEKSEIFDDQFSVERPDGSNFTLKIRSTKLEDSAMYFCASRGQTGNAIYFGEGSWLTVV.

The chain joins TRBV27 to TRBJ2-1; TRBD1 aligns across 10 bases. Losses at the gene ends were 6 bases for V and 8 bases for J; bases not matched to a gene: 16. The CDR3 is 17 residues long. Looked up from germline, CDR1 is MNHEY and CDR2 is SMNVEV (reference sequence). DNA of the CDR3: TGTGCCAGCAGCGACGGACAGGGGGATCTACCCTGGGATGAGCAGTTCTTC. Translating gives CASSDGQGDLPWDEQFF.

V gene TRBV4-3 combines with J gene TRBJ2-7, with D unclear. With 0 bases removed from V and 2 bases from J, the gap between germline ends came to 5 bases. The CDR3 sequence is 13 residues long. Germline V gene data show CDR1 as LGHNA and CDR2 as YSLEER. CDR3 region: CASSQDLAYEQYF. In DNA, the CDR3 is TGCGCCAGCAGCCAAGATCTAGCCTACGAGCAGTACTTC.

This chain joins TRBV27 and TRBJ2-1; 7 bases match TRBD2. CDR3 length: 15 residues. The trim removed 3 bases at V and 4 bases at J, leaving 6 bases unmatched. CDR1 is MNHEY and CDR2 is SMNVEV in the germline V gene (reference sequence). The CDR3 DNA follows: TGTGCCAGCAGTTTTGGGGGGGGGACTTACAATGAGCAGTTCTTC. Protein: CASSFGGGTYNEQFF.

The J gene is TRBJ2-7, the V gene TRBV6-5; 7 bases agree with TRBD1. CDR1 is MNHEY and CDR2 is SVGAGI in the germline V gene. This CDR3 is built from 15 residues. V dropped 7 bases and J dropped 4; count of bases not matched to a gene: 13. In DNA form, the CDR3 reads TGTGCCAGCAAGAAGACAGGGTCGATACAATACGAGCAGTACTTC. This translates into CASKKTGSIQYEQYF.

The chain carries TRBV2 and TRBJ2-1; D unclear. This CDR3 comprises 14 residues. The V and J ends lost 6 bases and 3 bases respectively, with 12 bases between them. Germline-derived CDR1 and CDR2 are SNHLY and FYNNEI. The DNA of the CDR3 is TGTGCCAGCAGCTCCGACTTAAACTACAATGAGCAGTTCTTC. This codes for CASSSDLNYNEQFF. Variable domain in full (rest from reference TRBV2 and TRBJ2-1): EPEVTQTPSHQVTQMGQEVILRCVPISNHLYFYWYRQILGQKVEFLVSFYNNEISEKSEIFDDQFSVERPDGSNFTLKIRSTKLEDSAMYFCASSSDLNYNEQFFGPGTRLTVL.

This rearrangement joins TRBV6-5 to TRBJ2-1; 9 nucleotides align to TRBD2. CDR1 and CDR2 from the germline V gene are MNHEY and SVGAGI. The CDR3 runs to 13 residues. Trimming took 7 bases from V and 9 from J; bases not matched to a gene: 7. The CDR3 nucleotides read TGTGCCAGCATCGGATTAGCGGGAGTTGAGCAGTTCTTC. It is translated as CASIGLAGVEQFF.

About this clone: Only one base separates this from a far larger clonotype, so it likely reflects a read error. The chain combines TRBV4-3 with TRBJ2-1, with D unresolved. V lost 0 bases and J lost 3, with 15 bases in between. Germline lookup yields CDR1 LGHNA and CDR2 YSLEER. The CDR3 extends over 17 amino acids. CDR3 residues: CASSQDMIILIYNEQFF. The CDR3 DNA sequence: TGCGCCAGCAGCCAAGATATGATCATACTCATCTACAATGAGCAGTTCTTC.

The chain combines TRBV10-3 with TRBJ2-5; D gene uncertain. The J call may be faulty, since TRBJ2-7 better matches the DNA end. The CDR3 contains 12 residues. Germline V gene data show CDR1 as ENHRY and CDR2 as SYGVKD. The CDR3 spells CAISDSSYEQYF. In DNA form, the CDR3 reads TGTGCCATCAGTGATTCGTCCTACGAGCAGTACTTC.

The chain combines TRBV28 with TRBJ1-4; 7 bases fit TRBD1. CDR1 is MDHEN and CDR2 is SYDVKM in the germline V gene. The junction had 6 bases not matched to a gene; V was cut back by 3 bases and J by 8 bases. The CDR3 runs 14 residues. The CDR3 is CASSFPPQGEKLFF. DNA for the CDR3: TGTGCCAGCAGTTTCCCGCCACAGGGGGAAAAACTGTTTTTT.

V gene TRBV6-5 combines with J gene TRBJ1-1; 11 positions match TRBD1. The V gene's germline CDR1 is MNHEY and CDR2 SVGAGI. With 2 bases clipped from V and 4 bases from J, the junction kept 3 bases outside the gene matches. This CDR3 is 15 amino acids long. The CDR3 coding sequence is TGTGCCAGCAGTTACGGACAGGGGGCAGCCACTGAAGCTTTCTTT. Its translation: CASSYGQGAATEAFF.